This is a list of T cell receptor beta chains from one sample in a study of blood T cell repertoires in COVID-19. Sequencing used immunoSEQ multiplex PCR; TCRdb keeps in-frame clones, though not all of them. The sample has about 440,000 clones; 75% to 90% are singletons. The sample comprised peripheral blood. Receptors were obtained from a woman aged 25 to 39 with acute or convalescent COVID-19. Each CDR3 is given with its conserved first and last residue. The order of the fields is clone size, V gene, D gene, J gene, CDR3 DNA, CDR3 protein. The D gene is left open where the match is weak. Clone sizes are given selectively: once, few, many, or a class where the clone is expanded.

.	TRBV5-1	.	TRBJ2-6	TGCGCCAGCAGCTTGCCGCCAGCTGGGGCCAACGTCCTGACTTTC	CASSLPPAGANVLTF
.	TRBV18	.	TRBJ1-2	TGTGCCAGCTCACCAGGTGCCGGGGTGTACAACTATGGCTACACCTTC	CASSPGAGVYNYGYTF
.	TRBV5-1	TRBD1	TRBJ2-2	TGCGCCAGCAGCTTAACAACCGGGACAGGGGCGGCCGGGGAGCTGTTTTTT	CASSLTTGTGAAGELFF
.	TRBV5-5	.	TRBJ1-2	TGTGCCAGCAGCTTGGGTGACAGCCTGTATGGCTACACCTTC	CASSLGDSLYGYTF
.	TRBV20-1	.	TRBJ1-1	TGCAGTCTAAGGGTAGTGGGGCGAGCTTTCTTT	CSLRVVGRAFF
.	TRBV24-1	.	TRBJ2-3	TGTGCCACCAGTTCAGGGAGGTCTAGCACAGATACGCAGTATTTT	CATSSGRSSTDTQYF
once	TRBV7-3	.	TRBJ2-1	TGTGCCAGCAGCTTACGGGGGGCGTCCTACAATGAGCAGTTCTTC	CASSLRGASYNEQFF
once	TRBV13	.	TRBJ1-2	TGTGCCAGCAGTCCAACCCAGGGTATTGGCTATGGCTACACCTTC	CASSPTQGIGYGYTF
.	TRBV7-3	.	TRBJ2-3	TGTGCCAGCAGCTTAAATCCCCTAGGCTCAGATACGCAGTATTTT	CASSLNPLGSDTQYF
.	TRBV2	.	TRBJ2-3	TGTGCCAGCAGTGATCGAGCAATAGAAGATACGCAGTATTTT	CASSDRAIEDTQYF
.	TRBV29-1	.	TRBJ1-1	TGCAGCGTTGGTGGACAGTTGAACACTGAAGCTTTCTTT	CSVGGQLNTEAFF
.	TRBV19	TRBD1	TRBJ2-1	TGTGCCAGTTCCCCGCAGACAGGGGTGGGACGTGAGCAGTTCTTC	CASSPQTGVGREQFF
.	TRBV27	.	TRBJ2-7	TGTGCCAGTGCACAGGGAGAGGGTTACGAGCAGTACTTC	CASAQGEGYEQYF
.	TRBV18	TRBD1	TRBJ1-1	TGTGCCAGCTCGGAGACAGGGGGGTACACTGAAGCTTTCTTT	CASSETGGYTEAFF
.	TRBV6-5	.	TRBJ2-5	TGTGCCAGCAGGGTACAGGGAGATCAGGAGACCCAGTACTTC	CASRVQGDQETQYF
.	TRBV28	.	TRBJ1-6	TGTGCCAGCAGCCTCAGGCGGCCAGGGCTTAATTCACCCCTCCACTTT	CASSLRRPGLNSPLHF
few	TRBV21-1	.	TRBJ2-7	TGTGCCAGCAGTCAGGGGATCGAGCAGTACTTC	CASSQGIEQYF
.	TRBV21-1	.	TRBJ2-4	TGTGCCAGCAGCAAACCAGGAACGGACATTCAGTACTTC	CASSKPGTDIQYF
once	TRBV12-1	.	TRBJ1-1	TGTGCCAGCAGGAGGCGGAACACTGAAGCTTTCTTT	CASRRRNTEAFF
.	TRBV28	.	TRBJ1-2	TGTGCCTCACGGACCTCCGGCACAGGGACGTGGGGTGGCTACACCTTC	CASRTSGTGTWGGYTF
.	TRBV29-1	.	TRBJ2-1	TGCAGCGTTGAAGCACTAGCTCTCCAGTACAATGAGCAGTTCTTC	CSVEALALQYNEQFF
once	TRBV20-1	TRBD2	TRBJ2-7	TGCAGTGCTAGTCCGGGCGGGGGGGCCGAAGAGCAGTACTTC	CSASPGGGAEEQYF
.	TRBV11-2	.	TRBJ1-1	TGTGCCAGCAGACCACCACGCACAGGCTCCACTGAAGCTTTCTTT	CASRPPRTGSTEAFF
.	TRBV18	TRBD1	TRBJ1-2	TGTGCCAGCTCACAGCAGGGGGCGGACTATGGCTACACCTTC	CASSQQGADYGYTF
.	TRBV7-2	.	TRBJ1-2	TGTGCCAGCAGCTCAAGGGCCGACGGAGGATTC	CASSSRADGGF
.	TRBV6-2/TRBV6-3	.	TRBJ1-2	TGTGCCAGCAGTTATCGGGGGTTGCCCACGGGCCTGGGCTACACCTTC	CASSYRGLPTGLGYTF
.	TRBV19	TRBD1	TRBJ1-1	TGTGCCAGTAGTGGGGTACAGGGGACCTTCAACTTTATGAACACTGAAGCTTTCTTT	CASSGVQGTFNFMNTEAFF
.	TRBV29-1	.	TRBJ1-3	TGCAGCGTAGAGGACGGGGCTGGAAACACCATATATTTT	CSVEDGAGNTIYF
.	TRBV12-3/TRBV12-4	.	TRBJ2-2	TGTGCCAGCCAACATGGCGGGGAGCTGTTTTTT	CASQHGGELFF
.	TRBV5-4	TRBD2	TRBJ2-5	TGTGCCAGCAGCCGACTAGCCGGAGAAGAGACCCAGTACTTC	CASSRLAGEETQYF
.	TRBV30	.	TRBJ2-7	TGTGCCTGGCAGGTGTCCTACGAGCAGTACTTC	CAWQVSYEQYF
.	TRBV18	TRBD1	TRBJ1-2	TGTGCCAGCTCACCAGGGACAGGGGAAGATGGCTACACCTTC	CASSPGTGEDGYTF
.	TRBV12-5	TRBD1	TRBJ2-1	TGTGCTAGTGGTTTGGTTCCCGGGACAGGGGTGCTCAATGAGCAGTTCTTC	CASGLVPGTGVLNEQFF
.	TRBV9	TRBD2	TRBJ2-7	TGTGCCAGCAGCGCGGGACTAGCCAGCGAGCAGTACTTC	CASSAGLASEQYF
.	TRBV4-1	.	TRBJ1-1	TGCGCCAGCAGCCATCTGACTCGCTGGGGGGGATTCGCTTCTGACACTGAAGCTTTCTTT	CASSHLTRWGGFASDTEAFF
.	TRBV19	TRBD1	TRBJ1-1	TGTGCCAGTAGTATTGGACAGGGATTTGAAGCTTTCTTT	CASSIGQGFEAFF
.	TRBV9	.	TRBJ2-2	TGTGCCAGCAGCTTGGGGGGCGGGGAGCTGTTTTTT	CASSLGGGELFF
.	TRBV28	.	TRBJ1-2	TGTGCCAGCAGTTTTATAGCAGGGACTACTAACTATGGCTACACCTTC	CASSFIAGTTNYGYTF